These T cell receptor beta chains were read from a single sample in a study of blood T cell repertoires in COVID-19. The table came from immunoSEQ multiplex PCR; TCRdb's copy has only in-frame clones and leaves some out. The sample contains approximately 270,000 clones, roughly nine tenths of which appear only once. The sequenced sample consisted of PBMCs or T cells enriched from blood (not recorded which). These receptors originate from a woman in her sixties or seventies who had recovered from COVID-19. Each CDR3 is given with its conserved first and last residue. The order of the fields is V gene, D gene, CDR3 length, J gene, clone size, CDR3 protein, CDR3 DNA. A D gene is named only where the DNA matches it firmly. Some rows have no size entry. The others give once, few or many, or a class for an expanded clone.

TRBV4-1	TRBD2	13	TRBJ2-7	NA	CASSQGWGGEQYF	TGCGCCAGCAGCCAGGGATGGGGGGGCGAGCAGTACTTC
TRBV5-5	NA	14	TRBJ2-7	NA	CASQPGRSSYEQYF	TGTGCCAGCCAACCAGGGCGAAGCTCCTACGAGCAGTACTTC
TRBV11-2	NA	14	TRBJ2-7	NA	CASSLSGIFYEQYF	TGTGCCAGCAGCTTATCAGGGATTTTCTACGAGCAGTACTTC
TRBV14	NA	15	TRBJ2-2	few	CASSHDSRYTGELFF	TGTGCCAGCAGCCATGACAGTAGATACACCGGGGAGCTGTTTTTT
TRBV12-3/TRBV12-4	NA	13	TRBJ1-1	NA	CASSLSRSTEAFF	TGTGCCAGCAGTTTGTCCAGATCCACTGAAGCTTTCTTT
TRBV6-6	NA	17	TRBJ1-4	many	CASSPRLGKRVNEKLFF	TGTGCCAGCAGTCCCCGACTGGGCAAGAGGGTTAATGAAAAACTGTTTTTT
TRBV5-1	NA	13	TRBJ2-1	NA	CASSLPVNNEQFF	TGCGCCAGCAGCTTGCCGGTGAACAATGAGCAGTTCTTC
TRBV27	TRBD2	14	TRBJ2-1	NA	CASSSRTSTGEQFF	TGTGCCAGCAGTTCCCGGACTAGCACGGGTGAGCAGTTCTTC
TRBV5-1	TRBD1	15	TRBJ2-5	NA	CASSPSGQGKGTQYF	TGCGCCAGCAGCCCAAGCGGACAGGGGAAAGGGACCCAGTACTTC
TRBV7-9	NA	13	TRBJ2-2	NA	CASINRATGELFF	TGTGCCAGCATCAACAGGGCGACCGGGGAGCTGTTTTTT
TRBV30	NA	12	TRBJ1-2	NA	CAWSVGGYGYTF	TGTGCCTGGAGTGTAGGGGGCTATGGCTACACCTTC
TRBV4-2	TRBD1	15	TRBJ1-1	few	CASSQDRGLNTEAFF	TGTGCCAGCAGCCAAGACAGGGGGCTGAACACTGAAGCTTTCTTT
TRBV3-1/TRBV3-2	NA	16	TRBJ1-3	NA	CASSLRGIHSGNTIYF	TGTGCCAGCAGCCTCCGAGGGATCCACTCTGGAAACACCATATATTTT
TRBV19	TRBD1	13	TRBJ2-4	NA	CASSPGQAAIQYF	TGTGCCAGTAGTCCGGGACAGGCTGCCATTCAGTACTTC
TRBV3-1/TRBV3-2	TRBD1	15	TRBJ1-1	NA	CASRTRGLSGTEAFF	TGTGCCAGCCGGACCAGGGGGCTTTCGGGCACTGAAGCTTTCTTT
TRBV5-1	NA	15	TRBJ2-1	NA	CASSLLTPSYNEQFF	TGCGCCAGCAGCTTATTGACTCCTTCCTACAATGAGCAGTTCTTC
TRBV7-2	NA	13	TRBJ1-5	NA	CASSIQENQPQHF	TGTGCCAGCAGCATACAGGAAAATCAGCCCCAGCATTTT
TRBV7-9	NA	15	TRBJ1-6	NA	CASSLFRDFRPPLHF	TGTGCCAGCAGCTTATTCCGGGACTTCCGTCCACCCCTCCACTTT
TRBV28	NA	12	TRBJ1-5	many	CASSPALRAQHF	TGTGCCAGCAGTCCTGCCCTGCGAGCCCAGCATTTT
TRBV7-8	TRBD1	15	TRBJ2-7	NA	CASSFPGQGNDEQYF	TGTGCCAGCAGCTTTCCGGGACAGGGAAACGACGAGCAGTACTTC
TRBV24-1	TRBD1	15	TRBJ1-1	NA	CATSDATGGDTEAFF	TGTGCCACCAGTGACGCTACAGGGGGTGACACTGAAGCTTTCTTT
TRBV27	NA	15	TRBJ2-1	NA	CASSPLYGDYNEQFF	TGTGCCAGCAGTCCCCTTTACGGTGACTACAATGAGCAGTTCTTC
TRBV2	TRBD2	16	TRBJ2-3	NA	CASTGGSGSGTDTQYF	TGTGCCAGCACCGGTGGGAGCGGGAGCGGAACAGATACGCAGTATTTT
TRBV5-6	NA	14	TRBJ1-2	NA	CASSLYRPSYGYTF	TGTGCCAGCAGCTTGTACAGACCCTCCTATGGCTACACCTTC
TRBV5-1	NA	15	TRBJ1-1	NA	CASSSRPQGGGEAFF	TGCGCCAGCAGCTCCAGACCACAGGGTGGCGGCGAAGCTTTCTTT
TRBV28	TRBD1	14	TRBJ1-2	NA	CASSFYDRGRSLTF	TGTGCCAGCAGTTTTTACGACAGGGGGCGAAGTCTCACCTTC
TRBV5-1	NA	14	TRBJ2-5	once	CASSFGENQETQYF	TGCGCCAGCAGCTTCGGGGAGAATCAGGAGACCCAGTACTTC
TRBV5-4	TRBD1	19	TRBJ1-2	NA	CASSGGQGFSPYSNYGYTF	TGTGCCAGCAGCGGGGGACAGGGATTCTCCCCATACTCTAACTATGGCTACACCTTC
TRBV4-1	TRBD1	16	TRBJ1-2	NA	CASSQYPGQATYGYTF	TGCGCCAGCAGCCAATACCCGGGACAGGCAACCTATGGCTACACCTTC
TRBV4-1	NA	14	TRBJ1-1	NA	CASSTRDIQAEAFF	TGCGCCAGCAGCACCCGGGACATACAGGCTGAAGCTTTCTTT
TRBV27	NA	13	TRBJ1-6	NA	CASSLVLNSPLHF	TGTGCCAGCAGTTTAGTCCTCAATTCACCCCTCCACTTT
TRBV18	TRBD1	14	TRBJ2-6	NA	CASSTRTGVPVLTF	TGTGCCAGCTCTACCAGGACAGGGGTCCCCGTCCTGACTTTC
TRBV5-1	TRBD2	15	TRBJ2-3	NA	CASSWVAGGTDTQYF	TGCGCCAGCAGCTGGGTAGCGGGAGGGACAGATACGCAGTATTTT
TRBV19	TRBD2	14	TRBJ2-7	NA	CASSPGTSGSEQYF	TGTGCCAGTAGTCCCGGGACTAGCGGCTCAGAGCAGTACTTC
TRBV7-9	NA	13	TRBJ2-2	few	CASSSQGTGELFF	TGTGCCAGCAGCTCACAGGGAACCGGGGAGCTGTTTTTT
TRBV11-2	NA	15	TRBJ2-6	NA	CASSPGGSGANVLTF	TGTGCCAGCAGCCCAGGGGGGTCTGGGGCCAACGTCCTGACTTTC
TRBV30	NA	14	TRBJ1-6	NA	CAWRGVLAGSPLHF	TGTGCCTGGAGGGGGGTCCTAGCGGGTTCACCCCTCCACTTT
TRBV10-1	NA	14	TRBJ1-1	few	CASSDHPGYNEAFF	TGCGCCAGCAGTGACCATCCCGGGTATAATGAAGCTTTCTTT
TRBV3-1/TRBV3-2	TRBD1	15	TRBJ1-2	NA	CASSSGQGLHYGYTF	TGTGCCAGCAGCTCGGGACAGGGCCTTCACTATGGCTACACCTTC
TRBV5-1	TRBD1	14	TRBJ1-1	NA	CASSPGTGGMEAFF	TGCGCCAGCAGCCCGGGGACAGGGGGCATGGAAGCTTTCTTT